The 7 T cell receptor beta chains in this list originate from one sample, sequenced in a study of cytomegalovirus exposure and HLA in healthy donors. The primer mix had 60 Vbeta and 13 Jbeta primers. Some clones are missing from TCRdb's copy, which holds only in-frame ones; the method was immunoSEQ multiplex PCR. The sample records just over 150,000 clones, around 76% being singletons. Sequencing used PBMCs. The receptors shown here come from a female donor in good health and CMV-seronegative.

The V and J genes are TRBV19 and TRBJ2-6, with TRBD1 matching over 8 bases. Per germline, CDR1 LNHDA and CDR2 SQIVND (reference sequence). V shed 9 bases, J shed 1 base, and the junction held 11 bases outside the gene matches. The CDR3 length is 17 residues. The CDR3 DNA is TGTGCCAGCACAGATGACAGGGGTGGATCTGGGGCCAACGTCCTGACTTTC. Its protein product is CASTDDRGGSGANVLTF.

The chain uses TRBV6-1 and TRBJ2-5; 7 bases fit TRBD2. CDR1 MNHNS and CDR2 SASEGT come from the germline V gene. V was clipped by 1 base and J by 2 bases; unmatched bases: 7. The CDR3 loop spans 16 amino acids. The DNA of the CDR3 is TGTGCCAGCAGTGAAGATGGGGAGGGCCGGCAAGAGACCCAGTACTTC. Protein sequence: CASSEDGEGRQETQYF.

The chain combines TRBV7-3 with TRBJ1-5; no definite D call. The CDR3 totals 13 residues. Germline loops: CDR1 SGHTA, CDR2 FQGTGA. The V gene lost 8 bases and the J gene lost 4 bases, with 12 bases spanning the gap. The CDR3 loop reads CASSGGPNQPQHF. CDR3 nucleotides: TGTGCCAGCTCGGGAGGGCCTAATCAGCCCCAGCATTTT.

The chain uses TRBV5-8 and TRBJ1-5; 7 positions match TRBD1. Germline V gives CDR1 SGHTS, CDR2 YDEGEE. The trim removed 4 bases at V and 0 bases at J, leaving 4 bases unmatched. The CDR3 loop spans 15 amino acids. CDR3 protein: CASSLGTVSNQPQHF. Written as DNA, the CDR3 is TGTGCCAGCAGCCTCGGGACAGTTAGCAATCAGCCCCAGCATTTT.

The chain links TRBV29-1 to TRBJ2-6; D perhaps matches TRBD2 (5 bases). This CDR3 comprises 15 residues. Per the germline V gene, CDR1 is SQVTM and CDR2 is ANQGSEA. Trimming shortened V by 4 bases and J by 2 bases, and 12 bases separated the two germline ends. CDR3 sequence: CSVASPGAGANVLTF. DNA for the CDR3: TGCAGCGTTGCAAGTCCCGGGGCTGGGGCCAACGTCCTGACTTTC.

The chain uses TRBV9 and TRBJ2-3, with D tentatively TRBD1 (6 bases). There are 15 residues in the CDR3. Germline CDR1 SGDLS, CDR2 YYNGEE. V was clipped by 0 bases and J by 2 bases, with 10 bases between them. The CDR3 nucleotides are TGTGCCAGCAGCGTAGATGGACAGTACACAGATACGCAGTATTTT. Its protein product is CASSVDGQYTDTQYF.

The CDR3 DNA reads as TGTGCCAGCAGCCTCCCTCTTGGGGGGAATGAGCAGTTCTTC. This sequence encodes CASSLPLGGNEQFF. This sequence joins TRBV5-6 and TRBJ2-1; D may be TRBD2 (6 bases). The V and J ends lost 4 bases and 7 bases respectively, with 15 bases between them. This CDR3 is built from 14 residues. Germline lookup yields CDR1 SGHDT and CDR2 YYEEEE.